Here is one TCR beta chain with its context. Its cognate antigen is unknown. The data are from a study of T cell responses to AZD1222 COVID-19 vaccine. In the study overall: Second-dose intervals of approximately 4 or approximately 12 weeks were pooled. General study findings and limits: Females outnumbered males among donors, who were mostly white British; clonal diversity was possibly underestimated. At baseline, just a handful of AZD1222 recipients tested seropositive.

This table comes from immunoSEQ multiplex PCR, and its TCRdb copy is limited to in-frame clones, with some not included. In the table there are roughly 190,000 clones, about 92% of which are singletons. The sequencing used peripheral blood, collected on day 0 of AZD1222 vaccination. The clonotype originates from an adult in good health.

The CDR3 loop is CASSLSGSLNNEQFF. CDR3 sequence (DNA): TGTGCCAGCAGCCTTAGCGGGAGTCTGAACAATGAGCAGTTCTTC. The V call is TRBV11-3, the J call TRBJ2-1; TRBD2 agrees at 9 bases. V trimming: 5 bases; J trimming: 5 bases; junction bases outside the gene matches: 7. This CDR3 has 15 amino acids. Per the germline V gene, CDR1 is SGHNT and CDR2 is YENEEA.